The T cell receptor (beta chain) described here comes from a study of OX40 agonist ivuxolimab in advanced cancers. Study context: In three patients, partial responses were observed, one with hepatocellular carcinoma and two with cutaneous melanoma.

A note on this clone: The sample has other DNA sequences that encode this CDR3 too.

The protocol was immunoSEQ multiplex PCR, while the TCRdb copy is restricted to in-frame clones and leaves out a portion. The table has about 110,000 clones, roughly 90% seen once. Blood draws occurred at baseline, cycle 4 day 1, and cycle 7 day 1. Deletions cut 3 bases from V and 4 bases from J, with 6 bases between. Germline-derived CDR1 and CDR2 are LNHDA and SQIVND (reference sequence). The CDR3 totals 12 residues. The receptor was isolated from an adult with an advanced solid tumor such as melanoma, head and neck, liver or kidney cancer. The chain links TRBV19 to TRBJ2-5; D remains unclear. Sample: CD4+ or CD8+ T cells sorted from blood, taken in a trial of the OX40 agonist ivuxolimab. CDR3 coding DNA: TGTGCCAGTAGTATGGTAGGAGAGACCCAGTACTTC. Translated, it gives CASSMVGETQYF.